One and the same sample provided the 27 T cell receptor beta chains below, sequenced in a study of CD8+ T cells in alopecia areata. The sequencing template was cDNA reverse transcribed from extracted RNA. TCRdb keeps only in-frame clones here, not all; method: immunoSEQ multiplex PCR. The table has 150,000 or so clones, 85% to 90% seen once. The sequencing here drew on CD8+ T cells sorted from blood, taken at week 0. Every receptor here comes from a human donor with alopecia areata.

The chain is built from TRBV9 and TRBJ2-3; 11 positions match TRBD2. V lost 0 bases and J lost 6; bases outside the gene matches: 3. The CDR3 has 15 amino acids. Germline V CDR1 and CDR2: SGDLS, YYNGEE. CDR3 sequence reads: CASSVGLAGSDTQYF. The CDR3 DNA reads TGTGCCAGCAGCGTAGGACTAGCGGGGTCGGATACGCAGTATTTT.

This clone was seen only a few times. The CDR3 DNA follows: TGTGCCAGCAGCCAACTGGACAGTAAAGAGACCCAGTACTTC. As protein: CASSQLDSKETQYF. V usage is TRBV7-9 and J usage is TRBJ2-5; the D gene is possibly TRBD1 (6 bases). The ends were cut back, 5 bases at V and 3 bases at J, with 13 bases in the middle. Germline CDR1 reads SEHNR; CDR2 reads FQNEAQ (reference sequence). This CDR3 is built from 14 residues.

The gene calls are TRBV29-1 and TRBJ2-1; tentatively, D is TRBD1 (6 bases). CDR3 length: 13 residues. Trimming stripped 6 bases from V and 5 bases from J, with 14 bases between. Germline V gene data show CDR1 as SQVTM and CDR2 as ANQGSEA. The chain's CDR3 is CSVLRTDNNEQFF. The CDR3, as DNA: TGCAGCGTGTTGAGGACAGACAACAATGAGCAGTTCTTC.

V is TRBV7-6 and J is TRBJ2-3, with 11 bases that match TRBD2. Germline-derived CDR1 and CDR2 are SGHVS and FNYEAQ. J was trimmed by 3 bases and V by 2 bases; bases with no gene match: 1. This CDR3 has 15 residues. The CDR3 reads CASSLLAGGTDTQYF. CDR3 DNA: TGTGCCAGCAGCTTACTAGCGGGGGGAACAGATACGCAGTATTTT.

This clone was counted between two and nine times. This chain joins TRBV29-1 and TRBJ2-7, with D possibly matching TRBD1 (6 bases). The CDR3 sequence is 15 residues long. V was pared by 0 bases and J by 0 bases, with 12 bases between. In germline, CDR1 is SQVTM, CDR2 ANQGSEA. CDR3 coding DNA: TGCAGCGTTGAAGATCGATTGGACAGCTCCTACGAGCAGTACTTC. Its protein product is CSVEDRLDSSYEQYF.

In this sample, this clone turned up a few times. This chain uses TRBV29-1 with TRBJ2-1; 7 bases are a match to TRBD2. The CDR3 has 19 residues. J gave up 4 bases and V 3 bases, and 21 bases lay outside the gene matches. Germline V CDR1 and CDR2: SQVTM, ANQGSEA. The CDR3 reads CSVEGMVLAESAKYNEQFF. DNA for the CDR3: TGCAGCGTTGAGGGTATGGTGCTAGCGGAATCGGCGAAATACAATGAGCAGTTCTTC.

The genes are TRBV29-1 and TRBJ2-3; 8 bases agree with TRBD1. The length of the CDR3 is 15 residues. Germline CDR1 SQVTM, CDR2 ANQGSEA. V shed 2 bases and J 2 bases; nucleotides not matched to a gene: 6. CDR3 in amino acids: CSVETTGDHTDTQYF. CDR3 in DNA: TGCAGCGTTGAAACGACAGGGGACCACACAGATACGCAGTATTTT.

CDR3 residues: CASSLGYRGQGYSPLHF. The CDR3 bases are TGTGCCAGCAGCTTAGGGTATCGGGGACAGGGGTATTCACCCCTCCACTTT. The rearrangement links TRBV11-2 to TRBJ1-6, with 10 bases identical to TRBD1. This CDR3 spans 17 amino acids. V lost 1 base and J lost 8; bases outside the gene matches: 8. Germline CDR1 reads SGHAT; CDR2 reads FQNNGV.

V is TRBV29-1 and J is TRBJ2-1; D is perhaps TRBD1 (6 bases). Per the germline V gene, CDR1 is SQVTM and CDR2 is ANQGSEA. This CDR3 is built from 13 residues. Deletions cut 3 bases from V and 5 bases from J, with 11 bases between. The CDR3 DNA follows: TGCAGCGTTGAGGCCGGACAGCACAATGAGCAGTTCTTC. Its protein product is CSVEAGQHNEQFF.

The rearrangement joins TRBV12-5 to TRBJ2-2, with unresolved D. The V gene's germline CDR1 is LGHNT and CDR2 FRNRAP. Deletions cut 7 bases from V and 3 bases from J, with 9 bases between. This CDR3 comprises 13 residues. The DNA for the CDR3 is TGTGCTAGTGTGAGCGATGACACCGGGGAGCTGTTTTTT. Protein: CASVSDDTGELFF.

The rearrangement uses TRBV28 and TRBJ1-1; maybe TRBD1 (5 bases). Trimming left V 4 bases short and J 1 base short, with 7 bases between. The CDR3 totals 13 residues. CDR1 MDHEN and CDR2 SYDVKM come from the germline V gene. Here the CDR3 reads CASSYQGNTEAFF. The CDR3 region has the DNA TGTGCCAGCAGTTACCAGGGGAACACTGAAGCTTTCTTT.

This clone was counted only a few times. The chain uses TRBV7-8 and TRBJ2-5, with D possibly being TRBD2 (6 bases). The J call may not be correct, given that the DNA end is closer to TRBJ2-7. The CDR3 covers 13 residues. Germline CDR1 SGHVS, CDR2 FQNEAQ. This CDR3 reads CASSLKTGDEQYF. The CDR3 nucleotides are TGTGCCAGCAGCCTCAAAACGGGGGACGAGCAGTACTTC.

The rearrangement uses TRBV29-1 and TRBJ2-2; maybe TRBD1 (6 bases). Trimming stripped 6 bases from V and 1 base from J, with 9 bases between. CDR1 and CDR2 (germline): SQVTM, ANQGSEA. The CDR3 is 13 amino acids. Written as DNA, the CDR3 is TGCAGCGTCATGACAGGGAACACCGGGGAGCTGTTTTTT. It encodes CSVMTGNTGELFF.

This clone was seen a single time. The DNA of the CDR3 is TGTGCCAGCAGCCTAGCGGGAGGGAGGGAGCAGTTCTTC. Amino acid sequence: CASSLAGGREQFF. The chain uses TRBV6-4 and TRBJ2-1; TRBD2 matches at 12 bases. Losses at the gene ends were 6 bases for V and 10 bases for J; bases not matched to a gene: 4. The CDR3 extends over 13 amino acids. Germline V lookup: CDR1 MRHNA, CDR2 SNTAGT.

CDR3 sequence (DNA): TGTGCCAGTAGTGACAAACAGGAGACCCAGTACTTC. Protein: CASSDKQETQYF. This chain joins TRBV19 and TRBJ2-5; D is ambiguous. V was trimmed by 5 bases and J by 5 bases, leaving 9 bases between them. The CDR3 extends over 12 amino acids. In germline, CDR1 is LNHDA, CDR2 SQIVND (reference sequence).

With respect to this clone: Other nucleotide sequences from this sample produce the same CDR3. This sequence joins TRBV19 and TRBJ2-1; a weak D match, TRBD2 (6 bases). Trimming removed 1 base at V and 3 bases at J, with 7 bases between. Looked up from germline, CDR1 is LNHDA and CDR2 is SQIVND (reference sequence). CDR3 length equals 14 residues. This CDR3 reads CASSIGGDYNEQFF. The CDR3 bases are TGTGCCAGTAGTATAGGCGGGGACTACAATGAGCAGTTCTTC.

The chain is built from TRBV6-1 and TRBJ2-2; D is undetermined. Germline lookup yields CDR1 MNHNS and CDR2 SASEGT. This CDR3 contains 13 residues. The V and J ends lost 2 bases and 6 bases respectively, with 7 bases between them. CDR3 bases: TGTGCCAGCAGTGAACTAGGTTCCGGGGAGCTGTTTTTT. Translated: CASSELGSGELFF.

The chain uses TRBV4-2 and TRBJ2-3, with D possibly TRBD2 on 5 matching bases. CDR3 length: 15 amino acids. The germline V and J ends were trimmed by 0 bases and 4 bases, with 11 bases remaining between them. The germline CDR1 and CDR2 sequences are LGHNA and YNFKEQ. CDR3 sequence: CASSQDDISADTQYF. The CDR3 region has the DNA TGTGCCAGCAGCCAAGATGATATTAGCGCAGATACGCAGTATTTT.

The CDR3 protein is CSVAGGGVYEQYF. The CDR3 coding sequence is TGCAGCGTTGCTGGTGGGGGTGTCTACGAGCAGTACTTC. V and J are TRBV29-1 and TRBJ2-7; D is perhaps TRBD1 or TRBD2 (5 bases each). The CDR3 is 13 amino acids. CDR1 is SQVTM, CDR2 ANQGSEA, per germline. V lost 4 bases and J 3 bases, leaving 13 bases between the germline ends.

The V gene is TRBV11-2, the J gene TRBJ2-7; 7 bases agree with TRBD2. The CDR3 length is 13 residues. V lost 2 bases to trimming and J lost 2 bases; unmatched junction nucleotides: 0. Per the germline V gene, CDR1 is SGHAT and CDR2 is FQNNGV. CDR3 sequence: CASSLSGTYEQYF. DNA for the CDR3: TGTGCCAGCAGCTTAAGCGGGACCTACGAGCAGTACTTC.

Of note for this clone: Other nucleotide sequences in the sample specify the same CDR3. The genes are TRBV27 and TRBJ2-7, with 12 bases fitting TRBD2. V lost 5 bases to trimming and J lost 4 bases; unmatched junction nucleotides: 3. Germline CDR1 and CDR2: MNHEY and SMNVEV (reference sequence). CDR3 length equals 14 residues. The DNA of the CDR3 is TGTGCCAGCAGTCTACTAGCGGGAGGTTACGAGCAGTACTTC. It codes for CASSLLAGGYEQYF.

The rearrangement joins TRBV29-1 to TRBJ2-7; D might be TRBD2 (6 bases). The CDR3 contains 13 residues. V lost 5 bases, J lost 3 bases, and 14 bases lay in between. CDR1 and CDR2 from the germline V gene are SQVTM and ANQGSEA. CDR3 sequence (DNA): TGCAGCGTTTGTATCGCGGGGTACTACGAGCAGTACTTC. Translated: CSVCIAGYYEQYF.

The V gene is TRBV27, the J gene TRBJ2-7, with 7 nucleotides matching TRBD1. The germline V gene has CDR1 MNHEY and CDR2 SMNVEV (reference sequence). Trimming cost V 4 bases and J 6 bases; bases outside gene matches: 9. The CDR3 has 14 amino acids. The CDR3 sequence: CASSSIQGLGEQYF. The DNA for the CDR3 is TGTGCCAGCAGTTCGATACAGGGGCTCGGCGAGCAGTACTTC.

This rearrangement joins TRBV11-2 to TRBJ2-5; D is possibly TRBD2 (5 bases). This CDR3 contains 15 residues. Per germline, CDR1 SGHAT and CDR2 FQNNGV. V lost 2 bases to trimming and J lost 2 bases, with 12 bases between them. CDR3 DNA sequence: TGTGCCAGCAGCTTATCTGGGAGAATACAAGAGACCCAGTACTTC. Protein sequence: CASSLSGRIQETQYF.

V gene TRBV6-5 combines with J gene TRBJ2-5; 9 bases agree with TRBD1. The CDR3 length is 15 residues. V trimming: 6 bases; J trimming: 1 base; junction bases outside the gene matches: 6. In germline, CDR1 is MNHEY, CDR2 SVGAGI. CDR3 nucleotides: TGTGCCAGCAGGACGACGACAGGGGGCCAAGAGACCCAGTACTTC. Encoded protein: CASRTTTGGQETQYF.

The chain is built from TRBV6-6 and TRBJ2-7; no clear D. The CDR3 consists of 13 residues. Germline V lookup: CDR1 MNHNY, CDR2 SVGAGI (reference sequence). Trimming removed 6 bases from V and 6 bases from J, with 15 bases in between. CDR3 sequence reads: CASRIVGYREQYF. The CDR3 nucleotides are TGTGCCAGCAGGATTGTTGGTTACCGCGAGCAGTACTTC.

As to this clone: One end of the junction fails to match germline, which may point to a read error. The V call is TRBV7-3, the J call TRBJ1-1; D remains unclear. Per germline, CDR1 SGHTA and CDR2 FQGTGA. This CDR3 is 10 amino acids long. The CDR3 spells CASSLLDWAF. As DNA, the CDR3 is TGTGCCAGCAGCTTACTGGATTGGGCTTTT.